This TCR beta chain stems from a study of blood T cell repertoires in COVID-19 (dated by TCRdb to the early 2020s). In the study overall: Collaborator samples came from the United States, Italy and Spain and covered acute and convalescent phases of COVID-19. The material from the prospective study consisted of cDNA or gDNA derived from T cells, B-cell-depleted T cells, or PBMCs. Samples were obtained from the ongoing ImmuneRACE study (first 160 participants) and from 950 to 1,500 subjects provided by 6 global collaborators. The dataset comprised deeply sampled blood TCRbeta repertoires from subjects exposed to, actively infected with, or recovered from COVID-19. A freely available public database, intended as a resource for researchers studying the immune response to SARS-CoV-2, is where the repertoires were released. Where HLA class I and class II types were available, the types were taken from metadata supplied by the sample provider, not from assay-based typing. The sample metadata nearly always contained a de-identified subject ID, COVID-19 status, age in years and sex. What the authors observed across the whole study: How much clinical and demographic metadata was included differed by source and by participant, and the metadata was provided uncurated.

The immunoSEQ Assay, a bias-controlled multiplex PCR, was used to amplify TCRbeta CDR3 regions from genomic DNA. Processing in the source paper ran as follows. The number of nucleated cells in each sample was estimated by amplification of reference gene primers within the assay. To quantify the absolute abundance of each unique TCRbeta CDR3 rearrangement, sequence reads were collapsed and filtered. For each sample, productive Simpson clonality was calculated as the square root of Simpson's diversity index over productive rearrangements. The immuneACCESS repertoire file appears here via TCRdb, limited to in-frame rearrangements. These files lack a portion of the clones; in checked studies, under half of the deficit traces to unresolved V genes, and the cause of the others is not known. Clonal size and the V and J genes are those of that table, whereas D and trimming came from the DNA. This sample comprises some 490,000 clones, roughly 85% of them detected only once. Together, the top ten hold roughly 3.1% of the sample.

As to this clone: Its recognized antigen is unknown. One base away there is no much larger clone; base qualities are not given.

Whole blood was collected in K2EDTA tubes by collaborating institutions according to the institutions' own protocols. Collaborator samples were shipped for TCRbeta analysis as frozen whole blood, isolated PBMCs, or DNA extracted from either sample type. From the cysteine through the phenylalanine, the CDR3 covers 15 amino acids. Solely the CDR3 DNA is kept, with 45 bases framed from the first base. CDR1 and CDR2 (LGHNA, YSLEER) derive from the germline V gene. Deletion took 6 bases off V and 0 bases off J, with a span of 12 bases between the germline ends. Sequencing input: peripheral blood. The chain links TRBV4-3 with TRBJ2-4; TRBD2 is perhaps the D gene, given 6 matching bases. The receptor was derived from a human donor in a cohort sampled during active COVID-19. The CDR3 corresponds to CASSRNGGAKNIQYF. The DNA sequence follows: TGCGCCAGCAGTCGCAACGGGGGAGCCAAAAACATTCAGTACTTC.